The rows below give T cell receptor beta chains drawn from one sample of a study of identical twins. TCRdb independently ran MiXCR on the 5' RACE reads; one entry per CDR3 protein. The profile shows about 480,000 distinct CDR3 sequences, 13% to 15% of them singletons. These data also formed part of another study, on yellow fever vaccine responses in identical twins.

Specimen: CD4+ T cells sorted from blood. Receptors were obtained from a woman aged 18-29 years in good health. The CDR3 runs from the conserved cysteine through the conserved F or W. The D gene is left open where the match is weak. Clone sizes are given selectively: once, few, many, or a class where the clone is expanded.

J | D | V | size | DNA | CDR3
TRBJ2-7 | TRBD2 | TRBV5-1 | - | TGCGCCAGCAGCTTGGGTGGGCTAGCGGGGACAACCTACGAGCAGTACTTC | CASSLGGLAGTTYEQYF
TRBJ1-4 | - | TRBV15 | - | TGTGCCACCAGCAGAGAACTAGACTCGGAAAAACTGTTTTTT | CATSRELDSEKLFF
TRBJ2-7 | - | TRBV28 | few | TGTGCCAGCAGTTTAAAGCTTAGGACCAACTACGAGCAGTACTTC | CASSLKLRTNYEQYF
TRBJ2-7 | - | TRBV12-3/TRBV12-4 | few | TGTGCCAGCAGGCCGAGTACCAAGGGCGAGCAGTACTTC | CASRPSTKGEQYF
TRBJ2-7 | - | TRBV14 | - | TGTGCCAGCAGCCATAAGGGCAGGGCCGAGCAGTACTTC | CASSHKGRAEQYF
TRBJ2-3 | - | TRBV29-1 | few | TGCAGCGTTGGTCACGTTAGCACAGATACGCAGTATTTT | CSVGHVSTDTQYF
TRBJ1-1 | TRBD1 | TRBV5-1 | few | TGCGCCAGCAGCTTGGTGGGACAGGGGGCGCGTAAGGACACTGAAGCTTTCTTT | CASSLVGQGARKDTEAFF
TRBJ2-2 | - | TRBV6-2/TRBV6-3 | many | TGTGCCAGCAGTTACGGCGGTTCGAACACCGGGGAGCTGTTTTTT | CASSYGGSNTGELFF
TRBJ2-7 | TRBD1 | TRBV6-1 | - | TGTGCCAGCAGGGAAACCCAGGGGGCGGGCGAGCAGTACTTC | CASRETQGAGEQYF
TRBJ2-2 | - | TRBV5-1 | many | TGCGCCAGCAGCTTGGGACAGACAGCCACCGGGGAGCTGTTTTTT | CASSLGQTATGELFF
TRBJ2-2 | TRBD2 | TRBV12-3/TRBV12-4 | few | TGTGCCAGCAGCGCCGGGACTACGACCGGGGAGCTGTTTTTT | CASSAGTTTGELFF
TRBJ2-4 | - | TRBV29-1 | - | TGCAGCGTTGAGGTCCAGCGGTCCAAAAACATTCAGTACTTC | CSVEVQRSKNIQYF
TRBJ2-2 | - | TRBV28 | few | TGTGCCAGCAGCCTCCCCAGTCTTCCCAACACCGGGGAGCTGTTTTTT | CASSLPSLPNTGELFF
TRBJ1-3 | - | TRBV12-3/TRBV12-4 | - | TGTGCCAGCAGTTTTGACCGGGGCTATACTGGAAACACCATATATTTT | CASSFDRGYTGNTIYF
TRBJ1-5 | - | TRBV12-3/TRBV12-4 | - | TGTGCCAGCAGTTTAGTGGGGCGTAATCAGCCCCAGCATTTT | CASSLVGRNQPQHF
TRBJ2-2 | TRBD2 | TRBV3-1 | few | TGTGCCTGCAGCCAGCTAGCGGGAGCGAACACCGGGGAGCTGTTTTTT | CACSQLAGANTGELFF
TRBJ2-1 | TRBD1 | TRBV18 | many | TGTGCCAGCTCACCGGACAGGGTCGATGAGCAGTTCTTC | CASSPDRVDEQFF
TRBJ2-7 | - | TRBV6-5 | - | TGTGCCAGCAGTTACTCCAGAAGCCTCTCCTACGAGCAGTACTTC | CASSYSRSLSYEQYF
TRBJ2-6 | - | TRBV5-1 | - | TGCGCCAGCAGCTTGGCGGTAGCCTCTGGGGCCAACGTCCTGACTTTC | CASSLAVASGANVLTF
TRBJ2-2 | - | TRBV5-1 | few | TGCGCCAGCAGCTTGGATTATGCCGGGGAGCTGTTTTTT | CASSLDYAGELFF
TRBJ2-3 | TRBD2 | TRBV10-3 | few | TGTGCCATCAGGGAGGGACTAGTGGGGACAGATACGCAGTATTTT | CAIREGLVGTDTQYF
TRBJ2-7 | TRBD1 | TRBV28 | - | TGTGCCAGCAGTTTGACCCGGACAGGGACGTACGAGCAGTACTTC | CASSLTRTGTYEQYF
TRBJ2-7 | - | TRBV20-1 | many | TGCAGTGCTAGAGTTGCAGCGCACTACGAGCAGTACTTC | CSARVAAHYEQYF
TRBJ1-6 | - | TRBV14 | few | TGTGCCAGCAACCAAGAAACCGGACGACCCCTCCACTTT | CASNQETGRPLHF
TRBJ2-7 | TRBD2 | TRBV6-2/TRBV6-3 | - | TGTGCCAGCAGTTACTCGATTAGTGCGAAGGGAGCCCGCGGGGGTTACGAGCAGTACTTC | CASSYSISAKGARGGYEQYF